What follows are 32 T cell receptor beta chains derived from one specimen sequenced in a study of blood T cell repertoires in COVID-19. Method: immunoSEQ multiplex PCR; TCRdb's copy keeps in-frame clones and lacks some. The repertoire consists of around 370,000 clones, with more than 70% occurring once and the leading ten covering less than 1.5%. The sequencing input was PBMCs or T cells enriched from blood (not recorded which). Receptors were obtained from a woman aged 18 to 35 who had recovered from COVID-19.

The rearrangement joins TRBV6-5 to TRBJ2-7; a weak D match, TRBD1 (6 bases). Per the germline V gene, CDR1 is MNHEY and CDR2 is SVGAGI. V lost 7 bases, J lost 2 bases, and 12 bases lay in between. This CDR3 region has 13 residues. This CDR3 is CASKQGFTYEQYF. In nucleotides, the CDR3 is TGTGCCAGCAAACAGGGCTTTACCTACGAGCAGTACTTC.

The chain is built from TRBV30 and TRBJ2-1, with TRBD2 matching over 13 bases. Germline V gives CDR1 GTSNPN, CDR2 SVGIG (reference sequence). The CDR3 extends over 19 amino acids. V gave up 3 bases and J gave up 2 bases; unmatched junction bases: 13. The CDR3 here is CAWSAKNLGLAGAYNEQFF. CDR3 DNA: TGTGCCTGGAGCGCAAAGAACCTCGGACTAGCGGGGGCCTACAATGAGCAGTTCTTC.

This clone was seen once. CDR3 sequence (DNA): TGCAGCGGTGCGACAGGGCCGTATGGCTACACCTTC. Protein: CSGATGPYGYTF. The rearrangement joins TRBV29-1 to TRBJ1-2, with 7 bases identical to TRBD1. Per germline, CDR1 SQVTM and CDR2 ANQGSEA. This CDR3 contains 12 residues. V was clipped by 7 bases and J by 5 bases; unmatched bases: 7.

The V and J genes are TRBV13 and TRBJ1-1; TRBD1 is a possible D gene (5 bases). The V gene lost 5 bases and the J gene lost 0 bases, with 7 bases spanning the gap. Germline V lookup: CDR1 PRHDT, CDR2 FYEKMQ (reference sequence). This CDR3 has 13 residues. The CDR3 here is CASSIRVNTEAFF. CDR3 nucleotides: TGTGCCAGCAGCATCAGGGTGAACACTGAAGCTTTCTTT. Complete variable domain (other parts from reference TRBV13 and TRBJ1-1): AAGVIQSPRHLIKEKRETATLKCYPIPRHDTVYWYQQGPGQDPQFLISFYEKMQSDKGSIPDRFSAQQFSDYHSELNMSSLELGDSALYFCASSIRVNTEAFFGQGTRLTVV.

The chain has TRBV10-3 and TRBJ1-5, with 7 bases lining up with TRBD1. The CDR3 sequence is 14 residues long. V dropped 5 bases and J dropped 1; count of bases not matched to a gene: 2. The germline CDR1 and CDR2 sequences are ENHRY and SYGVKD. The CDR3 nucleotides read TGTGCCATCAGTCCGGGACAGAGCAATCAGCCCCAGCATTTT. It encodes CAISPGQSNQPQHF.

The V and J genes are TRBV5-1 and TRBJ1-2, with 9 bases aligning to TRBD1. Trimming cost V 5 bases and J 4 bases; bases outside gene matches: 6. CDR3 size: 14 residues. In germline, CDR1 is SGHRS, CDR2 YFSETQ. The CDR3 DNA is TGCGCCAGCAGGGACGGACAGGGGACCTATGGCTACACCTTC. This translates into CASRDGQGTYGYTF. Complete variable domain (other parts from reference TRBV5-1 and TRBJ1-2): KAGVTQTPRYLIKTRGQQVTLSCSPISGHRSVSWYQQTPGQGLQFLFEYFSETQRNKGNFPGRFSGRQFSNSRSEMNVSTLELGDSALYLCASRDGQGTYGYTFGSGTRLTVV.

The CDR3 protein is CAITFRLIYGYTF. The DNA for the CDR3 is TGTGCCATAACGTTCAGACTCATCTATGGCTACACCTTC. The chain combines TRBV2 with TRBJ1-2; D is unclear. This CDR3 is 13 amino acids long. Germline V gene sequence: CDR1 SNHLY, CDR2 FYNNEI. Trimming cost V 10 bases and J 4 bases, with 16 bases left between them.

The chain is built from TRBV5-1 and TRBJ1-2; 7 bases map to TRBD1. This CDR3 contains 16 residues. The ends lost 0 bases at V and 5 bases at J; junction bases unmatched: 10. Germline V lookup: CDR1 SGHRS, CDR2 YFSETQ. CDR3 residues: CASSLGNRGSIYGYTF. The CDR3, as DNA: TGCGCCAGCAGCTTGGGGAACAGGGGAAGCATATATGGCTACACCTTC.

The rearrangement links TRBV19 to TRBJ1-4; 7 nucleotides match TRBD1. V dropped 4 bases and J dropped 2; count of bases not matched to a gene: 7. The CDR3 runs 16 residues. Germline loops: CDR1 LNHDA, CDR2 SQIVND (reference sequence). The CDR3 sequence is CASSRAGGRTNEKLFF. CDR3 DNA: TGTGCCAGTAGTAGGGCAGGGGGTCGGACTAATGAAAAACTGTTTTTT.

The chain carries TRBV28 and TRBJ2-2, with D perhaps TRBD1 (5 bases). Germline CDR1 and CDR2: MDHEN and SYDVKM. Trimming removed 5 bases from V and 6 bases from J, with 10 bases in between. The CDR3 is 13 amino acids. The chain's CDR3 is CASSLGVPGELFF. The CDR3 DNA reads TGTGCCAGCAGTCTAGGGGTGCCCGGGGAGCTGTTTTTT.

This chain's CDR3 is CASSQEDVDGGAGNEQFF. In DNA form, the CDR3 reads TGTGCCAGCAGCCAGGAAGACGTAGACGGGGGGGCCGGGAATGAGCAGTTCTTC. This chain connects TRBV4-2 to TRBJ2-1; TRBD2 matches at 8 bases. The CDR3 is 18 amino acids. In germline, CDR1 is LGHNA, CDR2 YNFKEQ. Losses at the gene ends were 3 bases for V and 7 bases for J; bases not matched to a gene: 17.

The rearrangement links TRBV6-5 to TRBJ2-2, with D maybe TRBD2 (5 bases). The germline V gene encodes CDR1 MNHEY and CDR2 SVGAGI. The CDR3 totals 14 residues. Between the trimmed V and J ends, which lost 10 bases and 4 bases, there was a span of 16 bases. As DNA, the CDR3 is TGTGCCACCCTGTTAAAAAGCGGCACCGGGGAGCTGTTTTTT. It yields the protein CATLLKSGTGELFF.

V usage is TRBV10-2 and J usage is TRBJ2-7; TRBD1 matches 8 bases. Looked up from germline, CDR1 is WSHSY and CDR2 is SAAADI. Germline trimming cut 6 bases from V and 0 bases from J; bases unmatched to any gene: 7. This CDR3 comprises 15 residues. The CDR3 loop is CASSGGQGSSYEQYF. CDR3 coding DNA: TGCGCCAGCAGCGGTGGACAGGGAAGCTCCTACGAGCAGTACTTC.

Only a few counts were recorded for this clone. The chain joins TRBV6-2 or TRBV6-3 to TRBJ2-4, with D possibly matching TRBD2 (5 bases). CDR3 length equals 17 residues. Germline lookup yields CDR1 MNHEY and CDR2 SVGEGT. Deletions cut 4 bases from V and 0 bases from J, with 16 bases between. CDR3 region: CASSSSPYSLAKNIQYF. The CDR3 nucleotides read TGTGCCAGCAGTTCTAGCCCTTATTCCTTAGCCAAAAACATTCAGTACTTC.

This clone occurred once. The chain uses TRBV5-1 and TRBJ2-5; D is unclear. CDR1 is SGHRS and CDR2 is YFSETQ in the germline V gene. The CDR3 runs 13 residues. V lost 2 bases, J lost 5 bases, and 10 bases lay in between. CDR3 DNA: TGCGCCAGCAGCTTTAAAATGCGGGAGACCCAGTACTTC. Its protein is CASSFKMRETQYF. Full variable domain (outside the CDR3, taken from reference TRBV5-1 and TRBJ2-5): KAGVTQTPRYLIKTRGQQVTLSCSPISGHRSVSWYQQTPGQGLQFLFEYFSETQRNKGNFPGRFSGRQFSNSRSEMNVSTLELGDSALYLCASSFKMRETQYFGPGTRLLVL.

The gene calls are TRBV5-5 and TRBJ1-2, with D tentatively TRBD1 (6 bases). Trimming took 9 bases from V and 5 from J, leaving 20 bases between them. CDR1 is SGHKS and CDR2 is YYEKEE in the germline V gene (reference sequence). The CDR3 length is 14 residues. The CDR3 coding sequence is TGTGCCACCAGGCGTTCGGGCACAGGGTATGGCTACACCTTC. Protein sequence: CATRRSGTGYGYTF. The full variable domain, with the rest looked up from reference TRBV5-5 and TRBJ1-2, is DAGVTQSPTHLIKTRGQQVTLRCSPISGHKSVSWYQQVLGQGPQFIFQYYEKEERGRGNFPDRFSARQFPNYSSELNVNALLLGDSALYLCATRRSGTGYGYTFGSGTRLTVV.

CDR3 loop: CASSHKDTLHDGYTF. The CDR3 DNA sequence: TGCGCCAGCAGCCATAAAGACACCCTCCACGATGGCTACACCTTC. The chain recombines TRBV4-1 with TRBJ1-2; no clear D. There are 15 residues in the CDR3. Trimming took 3 bases from V and 6 from J, leaving 17 bases between them. CDR1 MGHRA and CDR2 YSYEKL come from the germline V gene.

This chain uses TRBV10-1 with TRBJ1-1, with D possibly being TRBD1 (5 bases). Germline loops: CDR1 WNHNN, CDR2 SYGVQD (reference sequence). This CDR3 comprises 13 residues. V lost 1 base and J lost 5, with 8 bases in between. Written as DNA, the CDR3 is TGCGCCAGCAGTGAGTTTAGGGGTACTGAAGCTTTCTTT. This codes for CASSEFRGTEAFF.

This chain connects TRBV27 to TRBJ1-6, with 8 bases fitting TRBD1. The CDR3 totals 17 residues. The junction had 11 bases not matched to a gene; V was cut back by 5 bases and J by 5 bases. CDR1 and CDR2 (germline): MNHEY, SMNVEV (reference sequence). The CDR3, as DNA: TGTGCCAGCAGTACCTGGACAGGGCGAGAGGATAATTCACCCCTCCACTTT. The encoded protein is CASSTWTGREDNSPLHF.

This CDR3 is CASSHAGTSGGAGDTQYF. The CDR3 nucleotides read TGTGCCAGCAGCCACGCCGGGACTAGCGGGGGGGCTGGAGATACGCAGTATTTT. The V call is TRBV4-2, the J call TRBJ2-3; TRBD2 agrees at 16 bases. This CDR3 is 18 amino acids long. V trimming: 3 bases; J trimming: 5 bases; junction bases outside the gene matches: 8. The germline gives CDR1 LGHNA, CDR2 YNFKEQ.

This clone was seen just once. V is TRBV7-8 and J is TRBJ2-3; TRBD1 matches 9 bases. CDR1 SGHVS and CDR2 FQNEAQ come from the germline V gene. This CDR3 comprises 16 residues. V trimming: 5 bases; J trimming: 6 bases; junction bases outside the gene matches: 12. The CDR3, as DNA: TGTGCCAGCAGCCGACCCAGGGACAGGGAATTCGATACGCAGTATTTT. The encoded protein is CASSRPRDREFDTQYF.

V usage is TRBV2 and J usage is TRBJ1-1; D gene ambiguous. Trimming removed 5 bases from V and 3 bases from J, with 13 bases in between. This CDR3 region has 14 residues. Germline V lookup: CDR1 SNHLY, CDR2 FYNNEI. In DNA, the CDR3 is TGTGCCAGCAGTTTGAGAGGGTGGGACACTGAAGCTTTCTTT. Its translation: CASSLRGWDTEAFF.

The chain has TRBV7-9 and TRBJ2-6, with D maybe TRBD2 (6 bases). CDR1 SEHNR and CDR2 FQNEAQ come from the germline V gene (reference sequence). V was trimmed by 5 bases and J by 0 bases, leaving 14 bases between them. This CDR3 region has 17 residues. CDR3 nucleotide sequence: TGTGCCAGCAGCGGAGGGACTGCGAGCTCTGGGGCCAACGTCCTGACTTTC. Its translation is CASSGGTASSGANVLTF.

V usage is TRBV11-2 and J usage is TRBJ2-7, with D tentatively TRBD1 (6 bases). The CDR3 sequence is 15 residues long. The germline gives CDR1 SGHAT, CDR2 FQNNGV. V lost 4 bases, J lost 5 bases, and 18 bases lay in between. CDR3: CASSSIRRGLDEQYF. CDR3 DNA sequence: TGTGCCAGCAGCTCGATCCGCAGGGGTTTGGACGAGCAGTACTTC. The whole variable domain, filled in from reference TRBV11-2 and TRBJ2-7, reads EAGVAQSPRYKIIEKRQSVAFWCNPISGHATLYWYQQILGQGPKLLIQFQNNGVVDDSQLPKDRFSAERLKGVDSTLKIQPAKLEDSAVYLCASSSIRRGLDEQYFGPGTRLTVT.

The CDR3 sequence: CASSQEEGGETQYF. The CDR3 DNA reads TGTGCCAGCAGCCAAGAAGAGGGCGGGGAGACCCAGTACTTC. J is TRBJ2-5 and V is TRBV3-1 (or the pseudogene TRBV3-2); D may be TRBD2 (5 bases). The CDR3 has 14 amino acids. Trimming cost V 0 bases and J 5 bases, with 10 bases left between them. CDR1 is LGHDT, CDR2 YNNKEL, per germline (reference sequence).

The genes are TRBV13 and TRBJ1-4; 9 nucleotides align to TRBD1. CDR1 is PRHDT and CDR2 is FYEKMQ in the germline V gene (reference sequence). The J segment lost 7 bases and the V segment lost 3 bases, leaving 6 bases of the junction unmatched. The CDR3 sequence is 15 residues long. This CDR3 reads CASSFFGTGPEKLFF. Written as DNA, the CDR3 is TGTGCCAGCAGCTTCTTCGGGACAGGGCCTGAAAAACTGTTTTTT.

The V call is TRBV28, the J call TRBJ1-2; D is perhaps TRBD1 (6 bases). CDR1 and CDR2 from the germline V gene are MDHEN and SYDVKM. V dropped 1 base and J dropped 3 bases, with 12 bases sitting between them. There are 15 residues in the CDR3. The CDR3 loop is CASSLSQGFYYGYTF. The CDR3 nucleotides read TGTGCCAGCAGTTTATCACAGGGCTTTTACTATGGCTACACCTTC.

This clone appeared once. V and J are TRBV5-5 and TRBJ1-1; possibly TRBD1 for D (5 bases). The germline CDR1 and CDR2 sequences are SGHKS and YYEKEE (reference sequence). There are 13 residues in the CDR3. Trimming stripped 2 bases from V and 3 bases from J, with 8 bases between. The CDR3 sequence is CASSLPGYTEAFF. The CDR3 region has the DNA TGTGCCAGCAGCTTACCAGGGTACACTGAAGCTTTCTTT.

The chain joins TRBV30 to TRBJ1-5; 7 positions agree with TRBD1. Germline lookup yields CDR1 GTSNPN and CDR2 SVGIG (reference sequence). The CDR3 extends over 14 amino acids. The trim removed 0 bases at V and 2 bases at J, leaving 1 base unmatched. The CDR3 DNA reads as TGTGCCTGGAGTGTGGGACAGCGCAATCAGCCCCAGCATTTT. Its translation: CAWSVGQRNQPQHF.

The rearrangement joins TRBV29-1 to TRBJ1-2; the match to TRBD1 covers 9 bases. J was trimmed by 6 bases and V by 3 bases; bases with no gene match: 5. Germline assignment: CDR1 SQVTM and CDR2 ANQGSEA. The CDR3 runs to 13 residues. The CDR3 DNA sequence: TGCAGCGTTGAGGGACAGGGACTTGATGGCTACACCTTC. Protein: CSVEGQGLDGYTF.

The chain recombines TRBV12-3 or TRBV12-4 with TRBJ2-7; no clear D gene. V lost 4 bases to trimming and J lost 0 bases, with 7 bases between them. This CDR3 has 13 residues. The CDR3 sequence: CASSSRNSYEQYF. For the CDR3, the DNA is TGTGCCAGCAGTTCCAGGAACTCCTACGAGCAGTACTTC.

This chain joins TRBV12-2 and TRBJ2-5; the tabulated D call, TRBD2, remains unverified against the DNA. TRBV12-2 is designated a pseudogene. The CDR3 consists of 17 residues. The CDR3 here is CASRLAAAGGSQETQYF. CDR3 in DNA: TGTGCAAGTCGCTTAGCGGCAGCGGGGGGGTCACAAGAGACCCAGTACTTC.